This T cell receptor (beta chain) was sequenced in a study of blood T cells in healthy people across ages. The use of a sample-barcoded 5' primer and a J-beta primer mix characterized a second PCR of roughly 6 to 11 cycles. One entry per CDR3 protein, called by TCRdb with MiXCR from the 5' RACE reads. The sample has about 970,000 distinct CDR3 sequences; around 54% are singletons. This clonotype was found once. Germline V CDR1 and CDR2: SEHNR, FQNEAQ (reference sequence). The CDR3 runs 15 residues. Trimming removed 3 bases from V and 2 bases from J, with 14 bases in between. This chain links TRBV7-9 with TRBJ2-7; the D gene is possibly TRBD1 (7 bases). This TCR derives from an older woman in good health. Sample: blood. The DNA of the CDR3 is TGTGCCAGCAGCTTCGGAGGAGGGGGCGCCTACGAGCAGTACTTC. Protein sequence: CASSFGGGGAYEQYF.